Listed below are T cell receptor beta chains from one sample, sequenced in a study of T-cell reconstitution after alpha-beta-depleted transplantation in children. In TCRdb, the PCR reads were re-called with MiXCR into one record per CDR3 protein. Of over 85,000 distinct CDR3 sequences in the sample, about 8% were seen once. Specimen: PBMCs, collected before TCRalphabeta/CD19-depleted stem cell transplant. These receptors were obtained from a boy aged 2-9 years with acute lymphoblastic leukemia, due to receive a stem cell transplant. Both conserved end residues are part of each CDR3. Each record gives: V gene, J gene, clone size, D gene, CDR3 DNA, CDR3 protein. The D gene is left open where the match is weak. Size is omitted from some rows. Given values are once, few, many or a class for expanded clones.

V gene: TRBV12-3/TRBV12-4
J gene: TRBJ2-1
clone size: many
D gene: TRBD2
CDR3 DNA: TGTGCCAGCAGGGTCGGGACTAGCGGGCAGGCCCGTGAGCAGTTCTTC
CDR3 protein: CASRVGTSGQAREQFF

V gene: TRBV6-1
J gene: TRBJ1-1
clone size: few
D gene: -
CDR3 DNA: TGTGCCAGCAGTGAATACAGGGACACTGAAGCTTTCTTT
CDR3 protein: CASSEYRDTEAFF

V gene: TRBV28
J gene: TRBJ2-2
clone size: -
D gene: -
CDR3 DNA: TGTGCCAGTCCGTTGTCCCTCCCCCGGGACGGGGAGCTGTTTTTT
CDR3 protein: CASPLSLPRDGELFF

V gene: TRBV20-1
J gene: TRBJ1-1
clone size: few
D gene: TRBD1
CDR3 DNA: TGCAGTGCTAGCGGACAGGGGGGGACTGAAGCTTTCTTT
CDR3 protein: CSASGQGGTEAFF

V gene: TRBV7-2
J gene: TRBJ1-6
clone size: -
D gene: TRBD1
CDR3 DNA: TGTGCCAGCAGCTTATTGGGACAGGGCACAGGGTCGGCCCTCCACTTT
CDR3 protein: CASSLLGQGTGSALHF

V gene: TRBV5-1
J gene: TRBJ2-4
clone size: many
D gene: TRBD1
CDR3 DNA: TGCGCCAGCAACCTGGGACAGGGGAACATTCAGTACTTC
CDR3 protein: CASNLGQGNIQYF

V gene: TRBV3-1
J gene: TRBJ2-4
clone size: few
D gene: -
CDR3 DNA: TGTGCCAGCAGCCACAGGGATTTACTAGCCAAAAACATTCAGTACTTC
CDR3 protein: CASSHRDLLAKNIQYF

V gene: TRBV20-1
J gene: TRBJ1-5
clone size: many
D gene: -
CDR3 DNA: TGCAGTGCTAGACTAGGTGGGCGCAGCAATCAGCCCCAGCATTTT
CDR3 protein: CSARLGGRSNQPQHF

V gene: TRBV4-2
J gene: TRBJ2-7
clone size: many
D gene: TRBD2
CDR3 DNA: TGTGCCAGCAGCCAAGGTCCCCGGGGGGGCGACGAGCAGTACTTC
CDR3 protein: CASSQGPRGGDEQYF

V gene: TRBV12-3/TRBV12-4
J gene: TRBJ2-7
clone size: many
D gene: -
CDR3 DNA: TGTGCCAGCAGCTTCGCGGGCGAGCAGTACTTC
CDR3 protein: CASSFAGEQYF

V gene: TRBV20-1
J gene: TRBJ2-7
clone size: -
D gene: TRBD1
CDR3 DNA: TGCAGTGCTAGAGCGACAGGGGTGGGAAGCGAGCAGTACTTC
CDR3 protein: CSARATGVGSEQYF

V gene: TRBV28
J gene: TRBJ2-3
clone size: few
D gene: TRBD1
CDR3 DNA: TGTGCCAGCGGACAGGGAGGAACAGATACGCAGTATTTT
CDR3 protein: CASGQGGTDTQYF

V gene: TRBV7-3
J gene: TRBJ2-7
clone size: -
D gene: TRBD2
CDR3 DNA: TGTGCCAGCAGCTTAGGCCCTCCCGGCGGGGGTTACGAGCAGTACTTC
CDR3 protein: CASSLGPPGGGYEQYF

V gene: TRBV7-2
J gene: TRBJ1-2
clone size: many
D gene: TRBD1
CDR3 DNA: TGTGCCAGCAGCTCCGACAGGGTTTCTGGCTACACCTTC
CDR3 protein: CASSSDRVSGYTF

V gene: TRBV6-2/TRBV6-3
J gene: TRBJ2-2
clone size: many
D gene: TRBD2
CDR3 DNA: TGTGCCAGCAGTTACTTTCCGGGACTAGCGGGGGTTCAGAACACCGGGGAGCTGTTTTTT
CDR3 protein: CASSYFPGLAGVQNTGELFF

V gene: TRBV24-1
J gene: TRBJ2-1
clone size: many
D gene: -
CDR3 DNA: TGTGCCACCAGTGATGGGGCGGTGCGGGGGCTTGATGAGCAGTTCTTC
CDR3 protein: CATSDGAVRGLDEQFF

V gene: TRBV2
J gene: TRBJ1-6
clone size: -
D gene: -
CDR3 DNA: TGTACCCGCTGTCCGCGGGACGGCTATTCACCCCTCCACTTT
CDR3 protein: CTRCPRDGYSPLHF

V gene: TRBV3-1
J gene: TRBJ1-5
clone size: many
D gene: -
CDR3 DNA: TGTGCCAGCAGCCACGGTGGCATTCAGCCCCAGCATTTT
CDR3 protein: CASSHGGIQPQHF

V gene: TRBV11-2
J gene: TRBJ2-7
clone size: -
D gene: -
CDR3 DNA: TGTGCCAGCAGCCTGAGGGGCCAGGCCTACGAGCAGTACTTC
CDR3 protein: CASSLRGQAYEQYF

V gene: TRBV2
J gene: TRBJ2-7
clone size: many
D gene: -
CDR3 DNA: TGTGCCAGCAGGACAGAGCTTTTCTCCTACGAGCAGTACTTC
CDR3 protein: CASRTELFSYEQYF

V gene: TRBV7-3
J gene: TRBJ2-3
clone size: many
D gene: TRBD2
CDR3 DNA: TGTGCCAGCAGCCCCGGGACTAGCGGGGGGCCCACAGATACGCAGTATTTT
CDR3 protein: CASSPGTSGGPTDTQYF

V gene: TRBV2
J gene: TRBJ1-1
clone size: -
D gene: TRBD1
CDR3 DNA: TGTGCCAGCACCTGGACAGGGGGAGACACTGAAGCTTTCTTT
CDR3 protein: CASTWTGGDTEAFF

V gene: TRBV15
J gene: TRBJ2-5
clone size: -
D gene: -
CDR3 DNA: TGTGCCACCAGCAGAGATCAGGGGGGGATCCAAGAGACCCAGTACTTC
CDR3 protein: CATSRDQGGIQETQYF

V gene: TRBV4-2
J gene: TRBJ2-1
clone size: -
D gene: TRBD2
CDR3 DNA: TGTGCCAGCAGCCAAGAACTAGCGATGGGTGGGGTCGATGAGCAGTTCTTC
CDR3 protein: CASSQELAMGGVDEQFF

V gene: TRBV11-2
J gene: TRBJ2-1
clone size: many
D gene: -
CDR3 DNA: TGTGCCAGCAGCCCAGACCCCGTAAGTTCGAGTGAGCAGTTCTTC
CDR3 protein: CASSPDPVSSSEQFF

V gene: TRBV7-9
J gene: TRBJ1-1
clone size: many
D gene: -
CDR3 DNA: TGTGCCAGCAGCTTAGGTGAGGAAGGGGCTTTCTTT
CDR3 protein: CASSLGEEGAFF

V gene: TRBV5-1
J gene: TRBJ1-2
clone size: -
D gene: TRBD1
CDR3 DNA: TGCGCCAGCAGCTTGGCCGGGACAGGATCCTATGGCCACACCTTC
CDR3 protein: CASSLAGTGSYGHTF

V gene: TRBV12-3/TRBV12-4
J gene: TRBJ2-7
clone size: many
D gene: TRBD1
CDR3 DNA: TGTGCCAGCAGTTCGGACAGGCGCTACGAGCAGTACTTC
CDR3 protein: CASSSDRRYEQYF

V gene: TRBV15
J gene: TRBJ2-6
clone size: many
D gene: -
CDR3 DNA: TGTGCCACCAGCAGAGAGGACCAGGCTGGGGCCAACGTCCTGACTTTC
CDR3 protein: CATSREDQAGANVLTF

V gene: TRBV27
J gene: TRBJ2-1
clone size: -
D gene: -
CDR3 DNA: TGTGCCAGCAGTTTGACAGCGGGCTCCTACAATGAGCAGTTCTTC
CDR3 protein: CASSLTAGSYNEQFF

V gene: TRBV6-4
J gene: TRBJ2-1
clone size: many
D gene: TRBD2
CDR3 DNA: TGTGCCAGCAGTGAAAGGAGCGGGGGTAGTAATGAGCAGTTCTTC
CDR3 protein: CASSERSGGSNEQFF

V gene: TRBV6-1
J gene: TRBJ2-3
clone size: many
D gene: -
CDR3 DNA: TGTGCCAGCAGCGTGGACTGGGGGGATACGCAGTATTTT
CDR3 protein: CASSVDWGDTQYF

V gene: TRBV12-3/TRBV12-4
J gene: TRBJ2-5
clone size: many
D gene: -
CDR3 DNA: TGTGCCAGCAGTTTAGCGCTTATTGGGGCCGGAGGGACCCAGTACTTC
CDR3 protein: CASSLALIGAGGTQYF

V gene: TRBV7-9
J gene: TRBJ1-1
clone size: -
D gene: -
CDR3 DNA: TGTGCCAGCAGCCCACCCGGACGGGACATTCGCGGGGGAGCTTTCTTT
CDR3 protein: CASSPPGRDIRGGAFF

V gene: TRBV5-1
J gene: TRBJ2-3
clone size: few
D gene: -
CDR3 DNA: TGCGCCAGCACCCGAGGAGCTTCCGATACGCAGTATTTT
CDR3 protein: CASTRGASDTQYF

V gene: TRBV11-3
J gene: TRBJ1-5
clone size: -
D gene: -
CDR3 DNA: TGTGCCAGCAGCTTAGGGCCCAACTTAAGTCAGCCCCAGCATTTT
CDR3 protein: CASSLGPNLSQPQHF

V gene: TRBV5-1
J gene: TRBJ1-5
clone size: many
D gene: TRBD1
CDR3 DNA: TGCGCCAGCAGCTTGACAGGGGGTAAGGGCAATCAGCCCCAGCATTTT
CDR3 protein: CASSLTGGKGNQPQHF

V gene: TRBV7-8
J gene: TRBJ2-3
clone size: many
D gene: -
CDR3 DNA: TGTGCCAGCAGCCCCTCCTTCGGTCCTAGCACAGATACGCAGTATTTT
CDR3 protein: CASSPSFGPSTDTQYF

V gene: TRBV12-5
J gene: TRBJ2-3
clone size: few
D gene: TRBD2
CDR3 DNA: TGTGCTAGTGGCCCGTGGGGGCGGGGGGGCTTCAAGCTCGCAGATACGCAGTATTTT
CDR3 protein: CASGPWGRGGFKLADTQYF

V gene: TRBV28
J gene: TRBJ2-4
clone size: many
D gene: -
CDR3 DNA: TGTGCCAGCAGTTTGACAGGAGTGGCCAAAAACATTCAGTACTTC
CDR3 protein: CASSLTGVAKNIQYF

V gene: TRBV7-2
J gene: TRBJ1-5
clone size: -
D gene: -
CDR3 DNA: TGTGCCAGCAGCACCAGAGGGGCCGGGAGCAATCAGCCCCAGCATTTT
CDR3 protein: CASSTRGAGSNQPQHF

V gene: TRBV13
J gene: TRBJ2-7
clone size: many
D gene: TRBD1
CDR3 DNA: TGTGCCAGCAGCCAGACAGGGGAGCAGTACTTC
CDR3 protein: CASSQTGEQYF

V gene: TRBV20-1
J gene: TRBJ2-3
clone size: many
D gene: TRBD2
CDR3 DNA: TGCAGTGCTATGGGGGGACTAGCCACAGATACGCAGTATTTT
CDR3 protein: CSAMGGLATDTQYF

V gene: TRBV6-1
J gene: TRBJ1-3
clone size: few
D gene: -
CDR3 DNA: TGTGCCAGCAGGCCCCCGTTGTCTGGAAACACCATATATTTT
CDR3 protein: CASRPPLSGNTIYF

V gene: TRBV5-1
J gene: TRBJ1-2
clone size: few
D gene: TRBD1
CDR3 DNA: TGCGCCAGCAGCCCCGGCCAGGGGGCACTTGGCTACACCTTC
CDR3 protein: CASSPGQGALGYTF

V gene: TRBV6-1
J gene: TRBJ1-1
clone size: few
D gene: TRBD1
CDR3 DNA: TGTGCCAGCAGCGACCTCGGAAGGGGGCCGCCTGAAGCTTTCTTT
CDR3 protein: CASSDLGRGPPEAFF